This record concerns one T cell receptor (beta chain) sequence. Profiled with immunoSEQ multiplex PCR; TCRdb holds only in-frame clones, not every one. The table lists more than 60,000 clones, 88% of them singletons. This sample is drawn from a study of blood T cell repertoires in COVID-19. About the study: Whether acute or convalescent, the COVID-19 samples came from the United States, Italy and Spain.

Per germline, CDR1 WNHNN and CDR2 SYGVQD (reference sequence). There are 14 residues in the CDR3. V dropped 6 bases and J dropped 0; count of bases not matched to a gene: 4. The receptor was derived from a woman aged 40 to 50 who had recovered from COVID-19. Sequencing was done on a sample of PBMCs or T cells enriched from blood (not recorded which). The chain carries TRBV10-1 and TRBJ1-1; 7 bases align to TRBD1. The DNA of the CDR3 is TGCGCCAGCAGAGTTGGGACAGTGAACACTGAAGCTTTCTTT. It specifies CASRVGTVNTEAFF.